The 28 T cell receptor beta chains given below trace back to one sample, sequenced in a study of Ad26.COV2.S vaccination and SARS-CoV-2 variants. The treatment here: 15 to 20 received Ad26.COV2.S at low or high dose, single or two shots; several received placebo; per-sample allocation not given. Day 63 following the first vaccine or placebo injection was when the samples were taken. Profiling relied on immunoSEQ multiplex PCR, and the TCRdb table lists in-frame clones only, not all of them. The table shows under 550,000 clones, with 90% occurring only once. The starting material was peripheral blood, obtained in a trial of Ad26.COV2.S vaccine versus placebo. These receptors all stem from a person between 18 and 65 years old who received the Ad26.COV2.S COVID-19 vaccine or a placebo.

This clone has a handful of counts. The genes are TRBV5-1 and TRBJ2-1; 9 bases match TRBD2. V was pared by 1 base and J by 7 bases, with 6 bases of the junction left unmatched. Germline assignment: CDR1 SGHRS and CDR2 YFSETQ. The CDR3 contains 15 residues. In DNA form, the CDR3 reads TGCGCCAGCAGCTTGCTAGTAGCGGGAGATAATGAGCAGTTCTTC. Residues: CASSLLVAGDNEQFF.

This chain links TRBV7-8 with TRBJ2-7; maybe TRBD1 (5 bases). The CDR3 runs 14 residues. V gave up 4 bases and J gave up 3 bases, with 13 bases separating them. CDR1 and CDR2 from the germline V gene are SGHVS and FQNEAQ. The CDR3 loop reads CASSSRTRHYEQYF. The CDR3 DNA reads as TGTGCCAGCAGCTCGAGGACAAGACACTACGAGCAGTACTTC.

The V and J genes are TRBV27 and TRBJ2-2; D ambiguous. This CDR3 is built from 15 residues. Germline CDR1 MNHEY, CDR2 SMNVEV (reference sequence). V gave up 3 bases and J gave up 5 bases, with 13 bases separating them. In nucleotides, the CDR3 is TGTGCCAGCAGTTTGGGCGGCAGCTATACCGGGGAGCTGTTTTTT. This translates into CASSLGGSYTGELFF.

The count of this clone is one. The chain couples TRBV15 to TRBJ1-1; D gene ambiguous. The CDR3 has 13 amino acids. CDR1 and CDR2 from the germline V gene are LNHNV and YYDKDF (reference sequence). Trimming shortened V by 4 bases and J by 1 base, and 7 bases separated the two germline ends. In DNA form, the CDR3 reads TGTGCCACCAGCATCTGGGGGAACACTGAAGCTTTCTTT. Residues: CATSIWGNTEAFF.

This clone was detected only once. At one boundary the junction diverges from the germline segment, which might be a read error. CDR3 nucleotide sequence: TGTGCCAGCCGTGGGCTAAGTCAAGAGGCCCAGTACTTC. This encodes CASRGLSQEAQYF. This chain connects TRBV12-3 or TRBV12-4 to TRBJ2-5; D gene ambiguous. CDR3 length: 13 amino acids.

This chain joins TRBV6-2 or TRBV6-3 and TRBJ2-1; possibly TRBD2 for D (6 bases). Looked up from germline, CDR1 is MNHEY and CDR2 is SVGEGT. The CDR3 has 16 residues. V lost 7 bases, J lost 4 bases, and 20 bases lay in between. This CDR3 reads CASNPLGAGVYNEQFF. CDR3 coding DNA: TGTGCCAGCAACCCCCTCGGAGCGGGCGTTTACAATGAGCAGTTCTTC.

CDR3 sequence: CASRPGLAGDEQYF. CDR3 sequence (DNA): TGTGCCAGCAGGCCGGGACTAGCGGGAGACGAGCAGTACTTC. V is TRBV2 and J is TRBJ2-7, with 14 positions matching TRBD2. The V gene end was trimmed by 6 bases and the J gene end by 5 bases; junction bases not matched to a gene: 3. This CDR3 is 14 amino acids long. Germline values: CDR1 SNHLY, CDR2 FYNNEI.

V usage is TRBV19 and J usage is TRBJ2-7; 11 bases are a match to TRBD2. J gave up 4 bases and V 5 bases, and 4 bases lay outside the gene matches. The CDR3 covers 14 residues. Germline lookup yields CDR1 LNHDA and CDR2 SQIVND (reference sequence). The CDR3 loop reads CASSPGLAEYEQYF. The CDR3 coding sequence is TGTGCCAGTAGTCCGGGACTAGCGGAATACGAGCAGTACTTC.

The rearrangement joins TRBV18 to TRBJ1-2; D is ambiguous. CDR3 length: 15 amino acids. Germline assignment: CDR1 KGHSH and CDR2 LQKENI. V was pared by 0 bases and J by 8 bases, with 16 bases between. The CDR3 DNA is TGTGCCAGCTCACCACCGTCGGGTCCCTACGAAGGCTACACCTTC. It codes for CASSPPSGPYEGYTF.

J is TRBJ2-1 and V is TRBV30, with a possible D match to TRBD2 (6 bases). The CDR3 consists of 13 residues. Trimming took 5 bases from V and 5 from J, leaving 13 bases between them. CDR1 and CDR2 (germline): GTSNPN, SVGIG (reference sequence). CDR3 residues: CAWEASVNNEQFF. CDR3 DNA: TGTGCCTGGGAGGCTAGCGTAAACAATGAGCAGTTCTTC. Filled out from reference TRBV30 and TRBJ2-1, the complete variable domain reads SQTIHQWPATLVQPVGSPLSLECTVEGTSNPNLYWYRQAAGRGLQLLFYSVGIGQISSEVPQNLSASRPQDRQFILSSKKLLLSDSGFYLCAWEASVNNEQFFGPGTRLTVL.

This clone appeared a single time. The V and J genes are TRBV15 and TRBJ1-4; D is unresolved. Germline CDR1 and CDR2: LNHNV and YYDKDF (reference sequence). CDR3 length: 13 residues. V lost 0 bases to trimming and J lost 15 bases, with 14 bases between them. CDR3 amino acids: CATSRDLVEGLFF. CDR3 in DNA: TGTGCCACCAGCAGAGATTTGGTAGAAGGTTTGTTTTTT.

This clone has only one observation. This chain uses TRBV3-1 (or the pseudogene TRBV3-2) with TRBJ2-7, with 9 nucleotides matching TRBD2. This CDR3 is built from 15 residues. Germline CDR1 is LGHDT and CDR2 is YNNKEL (reference sequence). V shed 0 bases and J 6 bases; nucleotides not matched to a gene: 6. The CDR3 region has the DNA TGTGCCAGCAGCCAAGACGGCGGGAGGGGGATCGAGCAGTACTTC. Its translation is CASSQDGGRGIEQYF.

The chain recombines TRBV6-2 or TRBV6-3 with TRBJ1-1, with 8 bases matching TRBD1. With V trimmed by 5 bases and J by 10 bases, 15 bases remained unmatched. CDR1 MNHEY and CDR2 SVGEGT come from the germline V gene. CDR3 length: 15 residues. The CDR3 DNA reads TGTGCCAGCAGTCCGATCTCTCAGGGGGCGGAAATAGCTTTCTTT. Its translation is CASSPISQGAEIAFF.

The chain couples TRBV5-4 to TRBJ1-1, with 7 bases matching TRBD1. V shed 0 bases, J shed 0 bases, and the junction held 2 bases outside the gene matches. The CDR3 contains 15 residues. Germline V gives CDR1 SGHNT, CDR2 YYREEE (reference sequence). CDR3 sequence: CASSLGTGLNTEAFF. The DNA for the CDR3 is TGTGCCAGCAGCTTGGGGACAGGTTTGAACACTGAAGCTTTCTTT.

The chain carries TRBV9 and TRBJ1-4; D gene uncertain. This CDR3 region has 14 residues. From germline, CDR1 is SGDLS and CDR2 YYNGEE. With 0 bases removed from V and 0 bases from J, the gap between germline ends came to 3 bases. DNA of the CDR3: TGTGCCAGCAGCGTAGACACAACTAATGAAAAACTGTTTTTT. It is translated as CASSVDTTNEKLFF. Drawing the rest from reference TRBV9 and TRBJ1-4, the complete variable domain is DSGVTQTPKHLITATGQRVTLRCSPRSGDLSVYWYQQSLDQGLQFLIQYYNGEERAKGNILERFSAQQFPDLHSELNLSSLELGDSALYFCASSVDTTNEKLFFGSGTQLSVL.

The genes are TRBV18 and TRBJ2-5, with TRBD2 as a possible D gene (7 bases). Germline-derived CDR1 and CDR2 are KGHSH and LQKENI. There are 15 residues in the CDR3. Trimming cost V 3 bases and J 1 base, with 12 bases left between them. The CDR3 spells CASSPWGGPQETQYF. The CDR3 DNA sequence: TGTGCCAGCTCACCCTGGGGGGGGCCCCAAGAGACCCAGTACTTC. The full variable domain, in which reference TRBV18 and TRBJ2-5 provide the parts outside the CDR3, is NAGVMQNPRHLVRRRGQEARLRCSPMKGHSHVYWYRQLPEEGLKFMVYLQKENIIDESGMPKERFSAEFPKEGPSILRIQQVVRGDSAAYFCASSPWGGPQETQYFGPGTRLLVL.

This chain joins TRBV6-2 or TRBV6-3 and TRBJ2-2; D is unclear. The CDR3 contains 13 residues. V was shortened by 5 bases and J by 6 bases, with 10 bases between the two germline ends. CDR1 is MNHEY, CDR2 SVGEGT, per germline. The CDR3 reads CASSGSSAGELFF. The DNA of the CDR3 is TGTGCCAGCAGTGGTTCTAGTGCCGGGGAGCTGTTTTTT.

V usage is TRBV11-2 and J usage is TRBJ2-1; 7 nucleotides align to TRBD2. The CDR3 runs 15 residues. In germline, CDR1 is SGHAT, CDR2 FQNNGV. Trimming cost V 2 bases and J 5 bases; bases outside gene matches: 6. The CDR3 region has the DNA TGTGCCAGCAGCTTAAGGGCTAGCGGCCACAATGAGCAGTTCTTC. Protein product: CASSLRASGHNEQFF.

This chain uses TRBV2 with TRBJ1-6; D may be TRBD1 (5 bases). Trimming cost V 2 bases and J 8 bases, with 13 bases left between them. Looked up from germline, CDR1 is SNHLY and CDR2 is FYNNEI. The CDR3 consists of 15 residues. The CDR3 nucleotides are TGTGCCAGCAGTGAAATGAGGACATCTTATTCACCCCTCCACTTT. Translated: CASSEMRTSYSPLHF.

The chain combines TRBV9 with TRBJ1-6; a possible D gene is TRBD1 (5 bases). Deletions cut 4 bases from V and 7 bases from J, with 24 bases between. The CDR3 totals 18 residues. Germline V gene sequence: CDR1 SGDLS, CDR2 YYNGEE. The CDR3 reads CASSSHPGAERGNSPLHF. CDR3 DNA sequence: TGTGCCAGCAGCTCCCACCCCGGGGCTGAACGTGGAAATTCACCCCTCCACTTT.

This clone was detected only once. The chain carries TRBV5-1 and TRBJ2-1; 10 positions agree with TRBD1. This CDR3 has 16 residues. CDR1 and CDR2 (germline): SGHRS, YFSETQ. The junction had 7 bases not matched to a gene; V was cut back by 0 bases and J by 7 bases. The CDR3 here is CASSLVMGQGLNEQFF. The CDR3 DNA sequence: TGCGCCAGCAGCTTGGTTATGGGACAGGGGTTAAATGAGCAGTTCTTC.

This rearrangement joins TRBV3-1 (or the pseudogene TRBV3-2) to TRBJ2-2; D tentatively reads TRBD1 or TRBD2 (6 bases each). The CDR3 loop spans 16 amino acids. The ends were cut back, 3 bases at V and 5 bases at J, with 16 bases in the middle. Germline assignment: CDR1 LGHDT and CDR2 YNNKEL (reference sequence). CDR3 DNA sequence: TGTGCCAGCAGCCAGGTTAACTGGGGGGCAACCGGGGAGCTGTTTTTT. This translates into CASSQVNWGATGELFF.

The CDR3 loop reads CASSTQGLAYEQYF. CDR3 in DNA: TGTGCCAGCAGTACTCAGGGGCTCGCTTACGAGCAGTACTTC. This chain uses TRBV6-2 or TRBV6-3 with TRBJ2-7; a weak D match, TRBD1 (6 bases). This CDR3 contains 14 residues. Germline V gene sequence: CDR1 MNHEY, CDR2 SVGEGT. The ends were cut back, 5 bases at V and 4 bases at J, with 15 bases in the middle.

The J gene is TRBJ2-1, the V gene TRBV6-2 or TRBV6-3; 13 bases match TRBD2. This CDR3 has 17 residues. In germline, CDR1 is MNHEY, CDR2 SVGEGT. V shed 4 bases, J shed 1 base, and the junction held 4 bases outside the gene matches. The CDR3 DNA follows: TGTGCCAGCAGTTCGGGACTAGCGGGGAGGTCCTACAATGAGCAGTTCTTC. This gives the protein CASSSGLAGRSYNEQFF.

The chain carries TRBV24-1 and TRBJ2-3, with 9 bases matching TRBD1. This CDR3 is built from 16 residues. Germline values: CDR1 KGHDR, CDR2 SFDVKD. Trimming took 2 bases from V and 3 from J; bases not matched to a gene: 5. In DNA, the CDR3 is TGTGCCACCAGTGATTCTACAGGGGGCAAGACAGATACGCAGTATTTT. Translated, it gives CATSDSTGGKTDTQYF.

The sample holds one count of this clone. The chain is built from TRBV7-3 and TRBJ2-5; TRBD1 matches at 7 bases. Per germline, CDR1 SGHTA and CDR2 FQGTGA. V shed 3 bases, J shed 4 bases, and the junction held 8 bases outside the gene matches. The CDR3 contains 15 residues. The CDR3 DNA follows: TGTGCCAGCAGCTTTTCGGACAGGCGACGAGAGACCCAGTACTTC. Protein sequence: CASSFSDRRRETQYF.

The chain links TRBV19 to TRBJ1-1; perhaps TRBD1 as D (6 bases). The CDR3 is made up of 13 amino acids. CDR1 and CDR2 from the germline V gene are LNHDA and SQIVND (reference sequence). Trimming took off 5 bases at V and 6 bases at J, with 13 bases between the two ends. CDR3 bases: TGTGCCAGTAGTTACAGGGCCGGGGCTGAAGCTTTCTTT. Residues: CASSYRAGAEAFF.

This clone was detected only once. V usage is TRBV27 and J usage is TRBJ2-3; 15 nucleotides align to TRBD2. V was pared by 5 bases and J by 4 bases, with 13 bases of the junction left unmatched. CDR1 is MNHEY, CDR2 SMNVEV, per germline (reference sequence). This CDR3 comprises 19 residues. Here the CDR3 DNA reads TGTGCCAGCAGTCTCCTCGGACTAGCGGGAGGGCCTGGGTCAGATACGCAGTATTTT. As protein: CASSLLGLAGGPGSDTQYF.